This TCR beta chain is from a study of cytomegalovirus exposure and HLA in healthy donors. At the level of the study: Early on, a data release was issued that held 65 million to 100 million unique TCRs from HLA-typed donors.

Points from the study as a whole: Associated with cytomegalovirus, according to the listing, were 150 to 200 TCR beta chains. In a later analysis, most CMV-associated TCR beta chains appeared HLA-restricted. With high specificity and sensitivity, the classifier reportedly diagnosed cytomegalovirus status.

PCR involved 60 Vbeta and 13 Jbeta primers. The repertoire was sequenced with immunoSEQ multiplex PCR; TCRdb's copy has only in-frame clones and lacks some. The sample records 100,000 or so clones, roughly 78% being singletons. Germline V gene lookup returns CDR1 MNHNS and CDR2 SASEGT. The V and J ends lost 7 bases and 2 bases, in that order; junction bases with no gene match: 4. The CDR3 is made up of 13 amino acids. This clone turned up a few times. Antigen: not known. The chain employs TRBV6-1 and TRBJ1-2; 7 bases line up with TRBD1. The sample consisted of PBMCs. The receptor was isolated from a man aged 25-45 years in good health and CMV-seronegative. DNA of the CDR3: TGTGCCAGCAACCAGGGACAGAACTATGGCTACACCTTC. Translated: CASNQGQNYGYTF.